This T cell receptor beta chain was sequenced in a study of Graves' ophthalmopathy and Graves' hyperthyroidism. On the study more broadly: At initial diagnosis, peripheral blood was obtained, and this preceded any treatment.

Fresh peripheral blood (around 9.7 ml) yielded the PBMCs. TCR beta CDR3 regions were amplified from RNA transcripts. The first round was an RT-PCR with HTBI primers, and the second round was a multiplex PCR. From the multiplex PCR reads, TCRdb called clonotypes with MiXCR, one entry per CDR3 protein. Of about 740,000 distinct CDR3 sequences listed, about 44% were seen once; the top ten hold about 40%. As concerns this clonotype: The CDR3 carries no conserved terminal phenylalanine or tryptophan, so it likely arises from a read error. The limits of the CDR3 on the DNA are not certain, so only TCRdb's listed CDR3 is given.

Including both end residues, the CDR3 is 13 amino acids long. The source of this sequence is an adult man with Graves' ophthalmopathy. The sequenced sample consisted of peripheral blood. The chain employs TRBV12-3 or TRBV12-4 and TRBJ2-7; TRBD1 reflects the table's D call only, with no check against the DNA. CDR3 sequence reads: CASSVTGTYEQDC.